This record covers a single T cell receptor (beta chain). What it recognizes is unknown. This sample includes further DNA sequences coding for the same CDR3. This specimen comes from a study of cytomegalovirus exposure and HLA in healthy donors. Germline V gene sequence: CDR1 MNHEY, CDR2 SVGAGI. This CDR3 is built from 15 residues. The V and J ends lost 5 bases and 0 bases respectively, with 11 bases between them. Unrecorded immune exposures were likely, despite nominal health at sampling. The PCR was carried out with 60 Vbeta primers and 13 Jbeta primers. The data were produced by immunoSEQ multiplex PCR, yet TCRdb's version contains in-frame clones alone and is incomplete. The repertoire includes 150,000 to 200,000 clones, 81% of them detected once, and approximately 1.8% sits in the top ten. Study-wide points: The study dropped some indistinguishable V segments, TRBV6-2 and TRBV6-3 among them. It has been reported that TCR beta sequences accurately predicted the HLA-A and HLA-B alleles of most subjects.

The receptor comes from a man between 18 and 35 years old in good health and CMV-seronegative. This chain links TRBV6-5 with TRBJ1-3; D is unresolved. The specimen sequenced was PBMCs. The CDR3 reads CASSQQLDSGNTIYF. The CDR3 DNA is TGTGCCAGCAGTCAACAACTAGACTCTGGAAACACCATATATTTT.